Given below is one TCR beta chain in context. What antigen it recognizes has not been identified. No base quality information exists; no much larger clone differs at one position. RNA was extracted using the RNeasy kit, and roughly 0.45 to 1 ug of the RNA was reverse transcribed with random hexamers. TCR beta CDR3 regions were amplified with the immunoSEQ multiplex PCR assay covering 54 Vbeta and 13 Jbeta segments. Bias from PCR amplification was corrected by using a synthetic template baseline for primer optimization and for computational correction. The published analysis was carried out like this. Reads were assigned to V, D and J genes according to IMGT and analyzed in immunoSEQ Analyzer, with only productive sequences retained. Clonality was calculated as one minus the Shannon entropy normalized by log2 of the number of productive unique sequences. For each patient and control, public and private clones were evaluated within the 100 most prevalent clones. A clone was defined as Susac-specific if it was absent from the healthy and MS cohorts, from over 1,000 published viral clones and from other ImmuneACCESS disease sequences. Starting from the raw public reads, TCRdb applied fastp trimming at Q25, assembled clones with MiXCR and retained in-frame beta chains. Every CDR3 protein is listed once, alongside the most common genes and DNA of its rows. TCRdb's processing, not the authors', yielded these V and J calls. The sample table holds about 170,000 distinct CDR3 sequences, of which 85% to 95% were seen once. The leading ten clones occupy 0.09% to 0.1% of the sample.

High-throughput TCR beta sequencing profiled peripheral blood CD8+ and CD4+ T cells from healthy donors, Susac syndrome patients and multiple sclerosis patients. The multiple sclerosis controls were treatment-naive patients who had stable or active relapsing-remitting disease and met the revised McDonald criteria. Bulk CD8+ and CD4+ T cells were purified magnetically by negative isolation, whereas CD8+ TEMRA cells were enriched by FACS. Blood was drawn into EDTA tubes, processed within 24 hours, and PBMCs were isolated by density gradient centrifugation. PBMCs destined for TCR sequencing were cryopreserved in liquid nitrogen and later thawed in a 37 °C water bath. Purity of sorted or isolated CD4+, CD8+ and CD8+ TEMRA cells was at least 90%. This entry comes from a study of CD8 T cells in Susac syndrome (dated by TCRdb to the late 2010s). Some background on the complete study: Repertoire sequencing was used to test whether CD8+ T cell activation and differentiation in Susac syndrome was antigen driven. The research as a whole found: The number of individuals in the TCR sequencing and HLA analysis was acknowledged as relatively small.

From a lookup of the germline V gene, CDR1 and CDR2 are SNHLY and FYNNEI. From cysteine to phenylalanine, the CDR3 is 11 amino acids long. Only the CDR3 region is kept as DNA, spanning 33 bases read in frame from base 1. V was cut back by 5 bases and J by 1 base, leaving a gap of 2 bases between them. The sequenced material came from CD4+ T cells from PBMCs. This receptor was taken from a human donor with multiple sclerosis. Recombination joined TRBV2 with TRBJ2-5, with no confident D gene call. The DNA is TGTGCCAGCAGTACCCAAGAGACCCAGTACTTC. Translated, it reads CASSTQETQYF.